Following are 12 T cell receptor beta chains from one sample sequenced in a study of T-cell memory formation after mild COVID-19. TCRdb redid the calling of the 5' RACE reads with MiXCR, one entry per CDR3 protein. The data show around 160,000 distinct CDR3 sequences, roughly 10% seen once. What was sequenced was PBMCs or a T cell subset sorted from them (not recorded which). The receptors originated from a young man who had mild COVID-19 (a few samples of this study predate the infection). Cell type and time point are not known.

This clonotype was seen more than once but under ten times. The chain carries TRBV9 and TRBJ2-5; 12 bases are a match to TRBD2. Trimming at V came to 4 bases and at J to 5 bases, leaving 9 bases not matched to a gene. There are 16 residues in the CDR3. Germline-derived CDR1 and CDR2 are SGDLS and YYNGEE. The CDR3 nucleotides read TGTGCCAGCAGCCCTAGCGGGGGGGCCGATACGGAGACCCAGTACTTC. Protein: CASSPSGGADTETQYF.

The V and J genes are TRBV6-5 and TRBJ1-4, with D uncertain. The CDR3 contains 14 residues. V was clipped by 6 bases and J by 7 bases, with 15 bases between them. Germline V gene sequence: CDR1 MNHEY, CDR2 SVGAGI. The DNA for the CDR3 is TGTGCCAGCAGGCCCCCCGGATTCGGTGAAAAACTGTTTTTT. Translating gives CASRPPGFGEKLFF.

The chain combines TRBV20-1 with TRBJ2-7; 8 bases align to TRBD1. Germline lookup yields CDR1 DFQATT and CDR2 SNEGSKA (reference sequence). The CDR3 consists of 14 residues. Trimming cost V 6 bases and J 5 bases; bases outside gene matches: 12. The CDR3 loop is CSALPDRVLDEQYF. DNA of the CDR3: TGCAGTGCCCTTCCGGACAGGGTTCTGGACGAGCAGTACTTC.

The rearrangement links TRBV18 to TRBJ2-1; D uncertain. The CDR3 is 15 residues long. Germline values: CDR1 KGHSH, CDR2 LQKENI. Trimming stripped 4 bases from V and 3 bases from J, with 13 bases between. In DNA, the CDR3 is TGTGCCAGCTCACAGAGCGCGGTAAACTACAATGAGCAGTTCTTC. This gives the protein CASSQSAVNYNEQFF.

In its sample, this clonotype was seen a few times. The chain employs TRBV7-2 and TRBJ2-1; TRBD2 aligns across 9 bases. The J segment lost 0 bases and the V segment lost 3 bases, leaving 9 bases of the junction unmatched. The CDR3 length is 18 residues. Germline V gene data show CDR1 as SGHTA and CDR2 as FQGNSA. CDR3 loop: CASSFGLALRSSYNEQFF. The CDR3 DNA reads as TGTGCCAGCAGCTTCGGACTAGCGCTCCGAAGCTCCTACAATGAGCAGTTCTTC.

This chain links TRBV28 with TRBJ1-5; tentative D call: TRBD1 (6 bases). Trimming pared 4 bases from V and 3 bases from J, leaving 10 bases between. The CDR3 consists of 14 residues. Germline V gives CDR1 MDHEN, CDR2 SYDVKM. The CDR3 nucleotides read TGTGCCAGCAGTTGGGGACAAAACAATCAGCCCCAGCATTTT. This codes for CASSWGQNNQPQHF.

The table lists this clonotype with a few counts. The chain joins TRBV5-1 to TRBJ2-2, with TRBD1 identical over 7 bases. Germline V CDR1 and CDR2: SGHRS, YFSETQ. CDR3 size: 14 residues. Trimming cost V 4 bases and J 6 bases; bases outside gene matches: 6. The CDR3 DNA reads TGCGCCAGCAGCGTGGACAGGAGCGCCGGGGAGCTGTTTTTT. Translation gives CASSVDRSAGELFF.

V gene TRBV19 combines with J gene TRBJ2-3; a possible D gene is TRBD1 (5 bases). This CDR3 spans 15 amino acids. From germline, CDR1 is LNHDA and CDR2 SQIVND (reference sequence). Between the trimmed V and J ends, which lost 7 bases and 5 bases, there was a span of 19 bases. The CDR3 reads CASTPWGRVVDTQYF. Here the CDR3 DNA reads TGTGCCAGTACTCCCTGGGGCAGGGTGGTAGATACGCAGTATTTT.

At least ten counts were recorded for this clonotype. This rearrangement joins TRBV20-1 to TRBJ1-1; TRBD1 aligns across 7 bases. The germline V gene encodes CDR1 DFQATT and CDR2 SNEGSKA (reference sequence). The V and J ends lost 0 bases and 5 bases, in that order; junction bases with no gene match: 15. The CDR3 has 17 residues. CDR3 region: CSARDLLLQGPWTEAFF. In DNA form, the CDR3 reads TGCAGTGCTAGAGATCTCCTTCTACAGGGGCCGTGGACTGAAGCTTTCTTT.

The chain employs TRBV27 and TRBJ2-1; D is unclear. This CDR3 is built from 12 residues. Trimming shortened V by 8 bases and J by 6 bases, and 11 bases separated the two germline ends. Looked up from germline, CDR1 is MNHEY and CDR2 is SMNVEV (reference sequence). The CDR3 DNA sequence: TGTGCCAGCGCATCCAAGGTCAATGAGCAGTTCTTC. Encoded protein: CASASKVNEQFF.

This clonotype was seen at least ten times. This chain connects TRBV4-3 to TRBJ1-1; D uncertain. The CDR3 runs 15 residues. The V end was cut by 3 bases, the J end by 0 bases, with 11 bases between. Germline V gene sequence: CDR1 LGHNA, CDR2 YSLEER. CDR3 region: CASSHNALMNTEAFF. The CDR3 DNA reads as TGCGCCAGCAGCCACAACGCACTGATGAACACTGAAGCTTTCTTT.

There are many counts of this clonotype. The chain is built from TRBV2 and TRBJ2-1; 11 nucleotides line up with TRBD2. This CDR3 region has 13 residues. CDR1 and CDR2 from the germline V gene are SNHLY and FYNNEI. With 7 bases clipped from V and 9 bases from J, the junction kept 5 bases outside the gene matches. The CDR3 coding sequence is TGTGCCAGCAATAGCGGGGGGGCAGGTGAGCAGTTCTTC. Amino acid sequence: CASNSGGAGEQFF.